The 19 T cell receptor beta chains given below trace back to one sample, sequenced in a study of regulatory T cells in long-lasting Graves disease. This sample's time point: newly diagnosed GD, antithyroid drugs for less than 3 months. TCR sequences were obtained from RNA taken from PBMCs. Construction of the TCR beta libraries employed iRepertoire HTBI primers in conjunction with Arm-PCR of CDR3 regions. A single record per CDR3 protein comes from TCRdb applying MiXCR to the multiplex PCR reads. The sample shows 400,000 to 450,000 distinct CDR3 sequences, around 15% of them seen only once. The same sample was also studied in work on T cells in Graves' hyperthyroidism and ophthalmopathy.

The sample here was peripheral blood mononuclear cells (PBMCs), taken at new diagnosis, from a patient treated with antithyroid drugs. The receptor source for this set is a woman younger than 45 with Graves disease.

This clonotype was seen many times. The V call is TRBV20-1, the J call TRBJ1-4; D gene ambiguous. Looked up from germline, CDR1 is DFQATT and CDR2 is SNEGSKA (reference sequence). With 4 bases removed from V and 7 bases from J, the gap between germline ends came to 10 bases. CDR3 size: 12 residues. DNA of the CDR3: TGCAGTGCTACCCCGGGAACTGAAAAACTGTTTTTT. The encoded protein is CSATPGTEKLFF.

This clonotype was recorded at least ten times. The chain joins TRBV11-2 to TRBJ2-1, with unresolved D. V dropped 5 bases and J dropped 5 bases, with 13 bases sitting between them. From germline, CDR1 is SGHAT and CDR2 FQNNGV. The CDR3 covers 14 residues. This CDR3 is CASSPAASHNEQFF. The DNA for the CDR3 is TGTGCCAGCAGCCCGGCTGCGTCCCACAATGAGCAGTTCTTC.

About this clonotype: A read error is likely, as this CDR3 ends without the conserved phenylalanine or tryptophan. CDR3 sequence: CASSLGLAGAYNEQFS. For the CDR3, the DNA is TGCGCCAGCAGCTTGGGACTAGCGGGAGCCTACAATGAGCAGTTCTCC. The chain links TRBV5-1 to TRBJ2-1; 12 bases match TRBD2. Germline CDR1 reads SGHRS; CDR2 reads YFSETQ. There are 16 residues in the CDR3. V was pared by 0 bases and J by 2 bases, with 0 bases of the junction left unmatched.

This clonotype has a count of ten or more. This CDR3 is CASSPRDRVIEQYF. CDR3 DNA sequence: TGTGCCAGCAGCCCACGGGACAGGGTGATCGAGCAGTACTTC. The V and J genes are TRBV7-9 and TRBJ2-7, with 9 bases identical to TRBD1. V gave up 5 bases and J gave up 6 bases; unmatched junction bases: 8. Looked up from germline, CDR1 is SEHNR and CDR2 is FQNEAQ (reference sequence). This CDR3 has 14 amino acids.

This clonotype was seen repeatedly, ten times or more. DNA of the CDR3: TGTGCCAGCAGTTTAACCATCGGGATGGGCACAGATACGCAGTATTTT. Encoded protein: CASSLTIGMGTDTQYF. The chain employs TRBV27 and TRBJ2-3; possible D gene TRBD2, 5 bases. The CDR3 loop spans 16 amino acids. Germline CDR1 and CDR2: MNHEY and SMNVEV (reference sequence). V lost 2 bases and J 1 base, leaving 13 bases between the germline ends.

Concerning this clonotype: A much more abundant neighbour one base away suggests this may be a read error. This chain uses TRBV10-3 with TRBJ1-5, with D perhaps TRBD1 (6 bases). This CDR3 has 16 residues. V lost 3 bases, J lost 0 bases, and 12 bases lay in between. Germline assignment: CDR1 ENHRY and CDR2 SYGVKD. This CDR3 is CAISERQAFSNQPQHF. The CDR3 DNA follows: TGTGCCATCAGTGAAAGACAGGCTTTTAGCAATCAGCCCCAGCATTTT.

About this clonotype itself: A junction end diverges from the germline sequence, so it may reflect a read error. The rearrangement joins TRBV11-3 to TRBJ2-3, with a possible D match to TRBD2 (5 bases). The CDR3 is made up of 17 amino acids. Germline CDR1 reads SGHNT; CDR2 reads YENEEA. This CDR3 reads CASSQDRAGVGTDTQYF. The CDR3 DNA is TGCGCCAGCAGCCAAGATCGCGCGGGTGTGGGGACAGATACGCAGTATTTT.

This clonotype was seen repeatedly, ten times or more. The gene calls are TRBV12-3 or TRBV12-4 and TRBJ2-1, with D possibly TRBD2 on 6 matching bases. Trimming pared 6 bases from V and 0 bases from J, leaving 9 bases between. The CDR3 has 14 amino acids. The chain's CDR3 is CASRRGSSYNEQFF. CDR3 in DNA: TGTGCCAGCAGGCGGGGTAGCTCCTACAATGAGCAGTTCTTC.

This clonotype has at least ten counts. The chain has TRBV5-1 and TRBJ2-1; 7 bases match TRBD1. Germline lookup yields CDR1 SGHRS and CDR2 YFSETQ. This CDR3 is built from 16 residues. J lost 4 bases, V lost 4 bases, and 11 bases had no gene match. The CDR3: CASSRKGQTLYNEQFF. The CDR3 DNA sequence: TGCGCCAGCAGCCGTAAGGGACAGACTCTTTACAATGAGCAGTTCTTC. The full variable domain, rest sourced from reference TRBV5-1 and TRBJ2-1, is KAGVTQTPRYLIKTRGQQVTLSCSPISGHRSVSWYQQTPGQGLQFLFEYFSETQRNKGNFPGRFSGRQFSNSRSEMNVSTLELGDSALYLCASSRKGQTLYNEQFFGPGTRLTVL.

Regarding this clonotype: It differs at one base from a far larger clone, so likely a read error. This rearrangement joins TRBV11-3 to TRBJ1-1; tentative D call: TRBD1 (6 bases). CDR1 and CDR2 (germline): SGHNT, YENEEA. The V end lost 6 bases, the J end lost 1 base, and 9 bases lay between the germline ends. CDR3 size: 13 residues. Here the CDR3 DNA reads TGTGCCAGCAGGAAGGACAGGAACACTGAAGCTTTCTTT. Translating gives CASRKDRNTEAFF.

This clonotype came up many times. The CDR3 spells CASSLSSGSSYVEFF. The CDR3 nucleotides are TGCGCCAGCAGCTTATCTAGCGGGAGTTCCTACGTAGAGTTCTTC. The chain joins TRBV5-1 to TRBJ2-1, with 10 bases that match TRBD2. CDR1 is SGHRS, CDR2 YFSETQ, per germline. V shed 2 bases, J shed 14 bases, and the junction held 13 bases outside the gene matches. This CDR3 has 15 amino acids.

The rearrangement uses TRBV28 and TRBJ1-2, with D uncertain. The CDR3 sequence is 15 residues long. Germline V gene lookup returns CDR1 MDHEN and CDR2 SYDVKM. With 6 bases removed from V and 3 bases from J, the gap between germline ends came to 17 bases. As DNA, the CDR3 is TGTGCCAGCAGCGTTGCCCTAGACACCGACTATGGCTACACCTTC. Its protein is CASSVALDTDYGYTF.

The chain joins TRBV6-7 to TRBJ2-7; 8 bases map to TRBD2. TRBV6-7 is noted as an ORF with a role that remains uncertain. Trimming cost V 4 bases and J 7 bases; bases outside gene matches: 6. The CDR3 runs to 13 residues. CDR3 in amino acids: CASSSRLAREQYF. DNA of the CDR3: TGTGCCAGCAGTTCCAGACTAGCGCGGGAGCAGTACTTC.

This clonotype was counted at least ten times. At one end the junction does not follow the germline gene, possibly because of a read error. The chain recombines TRBV3-1 with TRBJ2-7; D is possibly TRBD1 or TRBD2 (6 bases each). The CDR3 has 13 amino acids. CDR1 is LGHDT, CDR2 YNNKEL, per germline (reference sequence). The DNA of the CDR3 is TGCGCCAGCAGCCAGGGGACTCTCTACGAGCAGTACTTC. Its translation: CASSQGTLYEQYF.

For the CDR3, the DNA is TGCGCCAGCAGCCAAGGGAGGGGGGTTTTAGCTGAAGCTTTCTTT. It yields the protein CASSQGRGVLAEAFF. The rearrangement joins TRBV4-1 to TRBJ1-1, with D perhaps matching TRBD1 (6 bases). The CDR3 totals 15 residues. CDR1 is MGHRA, CDR2 YSYEKL, per germline. V lost 1 base, J lost 6 bases, and 15 bases lay in between.

With regard to this clonotype: A much larger clone is a single base away; this may be a read error. V and J are TRBV2 and TRBJ2-4, with unresolved D. The germline V and J ends were trimmed by 0 bases and 13 bases, with 19 bases remaining between them. The CDR3 runs 15 residues. Germline loops: CDR1 SNHLY, CDR2 FYNNEI. The CDR3 loop is CASSEASSLYNEQYF. CDR3 nucleotide sequence: TGTGCCAGCAGTGAAGCTAGTTCTTTATACAATGAGCAGTACTTC.

This clonotype was seen at least ten times. The chain uses TRBV2 and TRBJ2-2, with 8 positions matching TRBD1. Germline V gene lookup returns CDR1 SNHLY and CDR2 FYNNEI. The CDR3 consists of 14 residues. With V trimmed by 5 bases and J by 7 bases, 6 bases remained unmatched. As DNA, the CDR3 is TGTGCCAGCAGTACCGGACAGGGAATCGGGGAGCTGTTTTTT. It yields the protein CASSTGQGIGELFF.

This clonotype was seen at least ten times. The chain combines TRBV5-1 with TRBJ2-2; D not certain. V was cut by 0 bases and J by 0 bases, with 9 bases left in between. CDR3 size: 16 residues. CDR1 SGHRS and CDR2 YFSETQ come from the germline V gene. CDR3 bases: TGCGCCAGCAGCTTGGTTACCTATACGAACACCGGGGAGCTGTTTTTT. Translation: CASSLVTYTNTGELFF.

This clonotype came up many times. The chain is built from TRBV28 and TRBJ1-1, with D possibly matching TRBD1 (6 bases). The V and J ends lost 4 bases and 12 bases respectively, with 12 bases between them. Germline CDR1 and CDR2: MDHEN and SYDVKM. The CDR3 contains 11 residues. The CDR3 sequence: CASSSLRGTFF. The DNA for the CDR3 is TGTGCCAGCAGTTCTCTCAGGGGAACTTTCTTT.